A selection of T cell receptor beta chains follows, all from one sample in a study of tumor-infiltrating lymphocytes in oesophageal squamous cell carcinoma. TCRdb analysed the PCR reads with MiXCR anew, one entry per CDR3 protein. The data show under 20,000 distinct CDR3 sequences, approximately 40% seen once. Sequences were obtained from blood. The receptors shown here come from a male donor with esophageal squamous cell carcinoma. Both conserved end residues are part of each CDR3. Each record gives: clone size, J gene, V gene, D gene, CDR3 DNA, CDR3 protein. D genes are given only for firm matches. The size entry is marked missing in some rows and otherwise reads once, few, many or a size class.

clone_size: once; j_call: TRBJ2-1; v_call: TRBV7-2; d_call: TRBD2; cdr3_nt: TGTGCCAGCAGCTTAGTTGTAGCGGGAAGATACAATGAGCAGTTCTTC; cdr3_aa: CASSLVVAGRYNEQFF
clone_size: once; j_call: TRBJ2-1; v_call: TRBV6-2/TRBV6-3; d_call: .; cdr3_nt: TGTGCCAGCAAAGCGTCTTGGGGCTCCTACAATGAGCAGTTCTTC; cdr3_aa: CASKASWGSYNEQFF
clone_size: .; j_call: TRBJ2-5; v_call: TRBV7-8; d_call: TRBD1; cdr3_nt: TGTGCCAGCAGCCGACTCCCAGGACAGGGTTGGGAGACCCAGTACTTC; cdr3_aa: CASSRLPGQGWETQYF
clone_size: .; j_call: TRBJ2-7; v_call: TRBV7-2; d_call: .; cdr3_nt: TGTGCCAGCAGCTTCTACGCAACAGGGACCTACGAGCAGTACTTC; cdr3_aa: CASSFYATGTYEQYF
clone_size: many; j_call: TRBJ2-3; v_call: TRBV5-4; d_call: TRBD2; cdr3_nt: TGTGCCAGCAGCTTGACCGCGGGAGGCCTGCCGTATTTT; cdr3_aa: CASSLTAGGLPYF
clone_size: many; j_call: TRBJ2-3; v_call: TRBV12-3/TRBV12-4; d_call: TRBD1; cdr3_nt: TGTGCCAGCAGGCCCAGGACAGGGACGACAGATACGCAGTATTTT; cdr3_aa: CASRPRTGTTDTQYF
clone_size: .; j_call: TRBJ2-7; v_call: TRBV7-3; d_call: .; cdr3_nt: TGTGCCAGCAGCTTGACCGGGACGGGAACCTACGAGCAGTACTTC; cdr3_aa: CASSLTGTGTYEQYF
clone_size: .; j_call: TRBJ2-5; v_call: TRBV7-9; d_call: .; cdr3_nt: TGTGCCAGCAGCTTACGGCAGGGACAAGAGACCCAGTACTTC; cdr3_aa: CASSLRQGQETQYF
clone_size: .; j_call: TRBJ2-1; v_call: TRBV7-6; d_call: .; cdr3_nt: TGTGCCAGCAGCTTAGGGGGACAGCAGTTCTTC; cdr3_aa: CASSLGGQQFF
clone_size: many; j_call: TRBJ2-1; v_call: TRBV7-6; d_call: TRBD1; cdr3_nt: TGTGCCAGCAGCTCCAGGCCCGACAGGGGGCAGTCCTACAATGAGCAGTTCTTC; cdr3_aa: CASSSRPDRGQSYNEQFF
clone_size: .; j_call: TRBJ2-3; v_call: TRBV20-1; d_call: TRBD2; cdr3_nt: TGCAGTGCTAGGGTTCCTAGCGGGAGAGACACAGATACGCAGTATTTT; cdr3_aa: CSARVPSGRDTDTQYF
clone_size: .; j_call: TRBJ1-2; v_call: TRBV7-6; d_call: .; cdr3_nt: TGTGCCAGCAGCCACACTGATACAGGGAACTATGGCTACACCTTC; cdr3_aa: CASSHTDTGNYGYTF
clone_size: .; j_call: TRBJ2-7; v_call: TRBV28; d_call: .; cdr3_nt: TGTGCCAGCAAAGGGAGGGGGGCGTCCTACGAGCAGTACTTC; cdr3_aa: CASKGRGASYEQYF
clone_size: .; j_call: TRBJ2-7; v_call: TRBV5-1; d_call: TRBD2; cdr3_nt: TGCGCCAGCAGCTTGACTAGCGGATACTACGAGCAGTACTTC; cdr3_aa: CASSLTSGYYEQYF
clone_size: few; j_call: TRBJ2-7; v_call: TRBV7-8; d_call: TRBD1; cdr3_nt: TGTGCCAGCAGCTTAGATAGGACAGGGGTGGACGAGCAGTACTTC; cdr3_aa: CASSLDRTGVDEQYF
clone_size: .; j_call: TRBJ1-1; v_call: TRBV18; d_call: .; cdr3_nt: TGTGCCAGCTCACCGTCCAGGGCGCAGGACACTGAAGCTTTCTTT; cdr3_aa: CASSPSRAQDTEAFF
clone_size: .; j_call: TRBJ2-7; v_call: TRBV7-2; d_call: .; cdr3_nt: TGTGCCAGCAGCTTAGATCCCGGTTTCTATAATTCACCCCTCCACTTC; cdr3_aa: CASSLDPGFYNSPLHF
clone_size: few; j_call: TRBJ2-5; v_call: TRBV7-7; d_call: .; cdr3_nt: TGTGCTAGCAGCTTAGTAGGGGGTTCAGAGACCCAGTACTTC; cdr3_aa: CASSLVGGSETQYF
clone_size: .; j_call: TRBJ2-5; v_call: TRBV7-3; d_call: .; cdr3_nt: TGTGCCAGCAGCTTGGGGGCCAATTCACCCCTCCACTTC; cdr3_aa: CASSLGANSPLHF
clone_size: .; j_call: TRBJ1-3; v_call: TRBV7-8; d_call: .; cdr3_nt: TGTGCCAGCAGCTTAACGACGTTCTCTGGAAACACCATATATTTT; cdr3_aa: CASSLTTFSGNTIYF
clone_size: .; j_call: TRBJ2-7; v_call: TRBV20-1; d_call: TRBD2; cdr3_nt: TGCAGTGCTAGGCCCACTAGCGGAGGGTCCTACGAGCAGTACTTC; cdr3_aa: CSARPTSGGSYEQYF
clone_size: .; j_call: TRBJ2-2; v_call: TRBV7-3; d_call: TRBD1; cdr3_nt: TGTGCCAGCAGCAAGGGGACAGGGGGCACCGGGGAGCTGTTTTTT; cdr3_aa: CASSKGTGGTGELFF
clone_size: .; j_call: TRBJ2-1; v_call: TRBV6-7; d_call: TRBD2; cdr3_nt: TGTGCCAGCAGTTACTTCCGGGCGGGACTAGGGGCGCAGTTCTTC; cdr3_aa: CASSYFRAGLGAQFF
clone_size: .; j_call: TRBJ2-4; v_call: TRBV12-3/TRBV12-4; d_call: .; cdr3_nt: TGTGCCAGCAGTTTCAACCCCGATGCCTGGCCCAAAAACATTCAGTACTTC; cdr3_aa: CASSFNPDAWPKNIQYF
clone_size: .; j_call: TRBJ1-1; v_call: TRBV12-3/TRBV12-4; d_call: .; cdr3_nt: TGTGCCAGCAGTTTAAACCCCGGACAGTTGAACACTGAAGCTTTCTTT; cdr3_aa: CASSLNPGQLNTEAFF
clone_size: few; j_call: TRBJ1-1; v_call: TRBV7-3; d_call: .; cdr3_nt: TGTGCCAGCAGCCACACCGGGGGGCTGAACACTGAAGCTTTCTTT; cdr3_aa: CASSHTGGLNTEAFF
clone_size: few; j_call: TRBJ2-2; v_call: TRBV30; d_call: .; cdr3_nt: TGTGCCTGGAGGGTGGAGTACACCGGGGAGCTGTTTTTT; cdr3_aa: CAWRVEYTGELFF
clone_size: medium-sized; j_call: TRBJ2-3; v_call: TRBV7-9; d_call: .; cdr3_nt: TGTGCCAGCACCATTACTAGGGGAAGCACAGATACGCAGTATTTT; cdr3_aa: CASTITRGSTDTQYF
clone_size: many; j_call: TRBJ2-1; v_call: TRBV5-4; d_call: TRBD2; cdr3_nt: TGTGCCAGCATCGATAGCGGGGGGTTTTACAATGAGCAGTTCTTC; cdr3_aa: CASIDSGGFYNEQFF
clone_size: medium-sized; j_call: TRBJ2-1; v_call: TRBV12-3/TRBV12-4; d_call: TRBD2; cdr3_nt: TGTGCCAGCAGTTCCGGACTAGCGGGAGGAGTCTTC; cdr3_aa: CASSSGLAGGVF
clone_size: many; j_call: TRBJ2-1; v_call: TRBV15; d_call: .; cdr3_nt: TGTGCCACCAGCAGAGATCAGACTAGACAACAGTTCTTC; cdr3_aa: CATSRDQTRQQFF